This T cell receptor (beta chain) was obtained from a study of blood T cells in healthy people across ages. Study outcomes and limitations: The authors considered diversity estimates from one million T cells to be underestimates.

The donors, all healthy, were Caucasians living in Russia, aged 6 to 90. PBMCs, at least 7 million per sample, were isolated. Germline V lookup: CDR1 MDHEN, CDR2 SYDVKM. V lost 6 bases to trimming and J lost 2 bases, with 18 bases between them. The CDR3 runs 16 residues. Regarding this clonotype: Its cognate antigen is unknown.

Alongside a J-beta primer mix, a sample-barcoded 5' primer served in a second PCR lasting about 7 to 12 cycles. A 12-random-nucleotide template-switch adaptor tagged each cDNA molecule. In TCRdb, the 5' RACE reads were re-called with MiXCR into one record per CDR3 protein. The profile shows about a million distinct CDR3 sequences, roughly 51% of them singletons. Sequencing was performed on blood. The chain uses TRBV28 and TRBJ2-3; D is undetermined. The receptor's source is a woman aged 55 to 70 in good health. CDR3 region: CASSPGSRYYTDTQYF. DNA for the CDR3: TGTGCCAGCAGCCCCGGATCCCGGTATTACACAGATACGCAGTATTTT.